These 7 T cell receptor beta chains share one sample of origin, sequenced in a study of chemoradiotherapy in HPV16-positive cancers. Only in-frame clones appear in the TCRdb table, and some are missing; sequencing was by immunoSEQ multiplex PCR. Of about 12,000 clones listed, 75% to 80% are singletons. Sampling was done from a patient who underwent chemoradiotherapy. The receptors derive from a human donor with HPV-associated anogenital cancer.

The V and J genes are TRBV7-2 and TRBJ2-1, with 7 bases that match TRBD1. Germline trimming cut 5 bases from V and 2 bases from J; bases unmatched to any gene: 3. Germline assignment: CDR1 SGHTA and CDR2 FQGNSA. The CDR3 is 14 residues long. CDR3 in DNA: TGTGCCAGCAGCCGAGGGACAGCCTACAATGAGCAGTTCTTC. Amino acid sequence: CASSRGTAYNEQFF.

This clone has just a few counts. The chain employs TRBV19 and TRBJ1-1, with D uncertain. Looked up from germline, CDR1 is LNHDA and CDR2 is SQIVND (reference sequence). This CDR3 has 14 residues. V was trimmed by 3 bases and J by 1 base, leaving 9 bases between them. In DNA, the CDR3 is TGTGCCAGTAGTATCAGTTGGGAGAACACTGAAGCTTTCTTT. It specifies CASSISWENTEAFF.

CDR3 nucleotide sequence: TGTGCCAGCACTCCCTATAATACCGGGGGCCTTTCAGATACGCAGTATTTT. This translates into CASTPYNTGGLSDTQYF. The chain combines TRBV7-2 with TRBJ2-3; either TRBD1 or TRBD2 may supply D (6 bases each). Germline V CDR1 and CDR2: SGHTA, FQGNSA. This CDR3 is built from 17 residues. V lost 7 bases and J 4 bases, leaving 24 bases between the germline ends.

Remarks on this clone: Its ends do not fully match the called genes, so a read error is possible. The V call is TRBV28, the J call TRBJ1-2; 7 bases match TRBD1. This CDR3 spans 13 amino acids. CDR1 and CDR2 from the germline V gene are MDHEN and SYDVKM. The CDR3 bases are TGTGCCAGCAGCTTATGGGACAGAGGCGGCTACACCTTC. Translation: CASSLWDRGGYTF.

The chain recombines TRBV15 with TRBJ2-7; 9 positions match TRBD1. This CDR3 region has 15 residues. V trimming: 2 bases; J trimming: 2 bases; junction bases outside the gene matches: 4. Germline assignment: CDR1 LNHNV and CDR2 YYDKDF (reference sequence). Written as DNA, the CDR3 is TGTGCCACCAGCAGACCCCGACAGGGGGCCTACGAGCAGTACTTC. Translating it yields CATSRPRQGAYEQYF.

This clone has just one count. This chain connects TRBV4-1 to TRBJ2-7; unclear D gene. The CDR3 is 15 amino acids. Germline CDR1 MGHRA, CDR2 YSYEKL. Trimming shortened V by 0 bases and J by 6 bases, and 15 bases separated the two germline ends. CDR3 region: CASSQEHSAQFEQYF. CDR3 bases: TGCGCCAGCAGCCAAGAGCACTCCGCTCAGTTCGAGCAGTACTTC.

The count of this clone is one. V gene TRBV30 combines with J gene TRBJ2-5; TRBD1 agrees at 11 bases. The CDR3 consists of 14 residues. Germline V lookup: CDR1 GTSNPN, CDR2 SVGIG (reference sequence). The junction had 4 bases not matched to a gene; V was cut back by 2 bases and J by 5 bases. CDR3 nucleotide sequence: TGTGCCTGGAGTTCCGGGGACAGGGGGGAGACCCAGTACTTC. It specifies CAWSSGDRGETQYF.